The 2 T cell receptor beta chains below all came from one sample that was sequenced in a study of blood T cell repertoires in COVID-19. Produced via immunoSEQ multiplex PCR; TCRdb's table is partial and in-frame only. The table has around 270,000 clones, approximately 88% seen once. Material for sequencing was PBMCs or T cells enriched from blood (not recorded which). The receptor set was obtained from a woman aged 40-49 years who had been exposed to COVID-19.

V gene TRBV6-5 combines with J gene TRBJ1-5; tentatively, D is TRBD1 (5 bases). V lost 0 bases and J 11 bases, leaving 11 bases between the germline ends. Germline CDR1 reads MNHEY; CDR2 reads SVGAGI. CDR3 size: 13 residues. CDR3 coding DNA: TGTGCCAGCAGTTACTCGTCAGGGAAGGCCCAGCATTTT. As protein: CASSYSSGKAQHF.

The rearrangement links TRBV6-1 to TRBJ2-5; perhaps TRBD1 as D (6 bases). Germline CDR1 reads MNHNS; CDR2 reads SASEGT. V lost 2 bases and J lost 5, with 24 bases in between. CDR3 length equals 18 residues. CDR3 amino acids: CASSEFSVGQRVGETQYF. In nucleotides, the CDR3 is TGTGCCAGCAGTGAATTTTCTGTTGGACAGAGGGTTGGGGAGACCCAGTACTTC.